Reported below is one T cell receptor beta chain. Its cognate antigen is unknown. TCRdb's table, derived via immunoSEQ multiplex PCR, lists solely in-frame clones and lacks some. The table lists 75,000 to 100,000 clones, roughly 80% of them singletons. This sample is drawn from a study of T cell clones after liver transplantation. Study overall: TCRbeta sequencing after a pre-transplant mixed lymphocyte reaction identified graft-donor-reactive clones, later tracked in post-transplant blood.

Study-level results: The donor-reactive repertoire was only partly measurable in two subjects, lacking donor cells.

The CDR3 runs 15 residues. V shed 2 bases and J 6 bases; nucleotides not matched to a gene: 6. Germline loops: CDR1 MGHRA, CDR2 YSYEKL. The clonotype was recovered from a human patient who received a liver transplant. Some T cells may be provided by the graft donor. Sequencing was performed on CD4+ T cells from blood, taken 45 to 46 months after liver transplant. The chain links TRBV4-1 to TRBJ1-4, with TRBD1 identical over 7 bases. CDR3 nucleotide sequence: TGCGCCAGCAGCCAACGGACAGGCGAAGATGAAAAACTGTTTTTT. This encodes CASSQRTGEDEKLFF.